Sequencing of this T cell receptor (beta chain) was carried out in a study of radiotherapy plus CTLA-4 blockade in lung cancer. The table came from immunoSEQ multiplex PCR; TCRdb's copy has only in-frame clones and leaves some out. The sample shows about 62,000 clones, approximately 76% of them seen only once. The TCR sequence derives from a human donor with non-small cell lung cancer who had a complete response to radiotherapy plus ipilimumab. Sequenced material: peripheral blood, taken from a patient treated with radiotherapy plus ipilimumab.

The CDR3 bases are TGTGCCAGTAGTCCCGGGACAGGGGACACCGGGGAGCTGTTTTTT. Protein product: CASSPGTGDTGELFF. The chain joins TRBV19 to TRBJ2-2; the match to TRBD1 covers 10 bases. The CDR3 sequence is 15 residues long. From germline, CDR1 is LNHDA and CDR2 SQIVND (reference sequence). J lost 3 bases, V lost 5 bases, and 3 bases had no gene match.